The entry below describes one T cell receptor (beta chain). Its cognate antigen is unknown. The data derive from a study of early T cells in non-severe SARS-CoV-2 infection. Whole-study context: Sequencing of bulk RNA from unsorted whole blood was done, without chain pairing.

Study-wide results and limits: VDJdb-based annotation leaned toward anti-spike CD8 responses and missed private and CD4 specificities.

From germline, CDR1 is MDHEN and CDR2 SYDVKM. Trimming stripped 3 bases from V and 4 bases from J, with 9 bases between. The CDR3 totals 13 residues. Molecules of cDNA were individually given unique molecular identifiers that were attached to them. TCRdb redid the calling of the 5' RACE reads with MiXCR, one entry per CDR3 protein. Among roughly 100,000 distinct CDR3 sequences, approximately 12% were seen once, and the ten largest hold nearly 4.5%. The material was whole blood, obtained at baseline. The rearrangement links TRBV28 to TRBJ2-5; D might be TRBD2 (6 bases). The sequence was collected from an adult who was a healthcare worker with PCR-confirmed SARS-CoV-2 infection or an uninfected control (not recorded which). The CDR3 spells CASSLGGTETQYF. In DNA form, the CDR3 reads TGTGCCAGCAGTTTGGGGGGTACAGAGACCCAGTACTTC.